The rows below give T cell receptor beta chains drawn from one sample of a study of blood T cells in healthy people across ages. TCRdb re-derived calls from the 5' RACE reads in MiXCR, one entry per CDR3 protein. The sample carries roughly 730,000 distinct CDR3 sequences, roughly three fifths recorded once. Sequenced material: blood. The receptors come from a man aged 35 to 55 in good health. Both conserved end residues are part of each CDR3. The D gene is left open where the match is weak. Size is omitted from some rows. Given values are once, few, many or a class for expanded clones.

size	V	J	D	DNA	CDR3
.	TRBV6-1	TRBJ1-2	TRBD1	TGTGCCAGCAGCCACTGGGCAGGGGGCAAGGGTGCCTATGGCTACACCTTC	CASSHWAGGKGAYGYTF
.	TRBV4-1	TRBJ2-5	.	TGCGCCAGCAGCCAAGTCCAGGGAGCGCAGTACTTC	CASSQVQGAQYF
.	TRBV5-1	TRBJ1-1	.	TGCGCCAGCAGCTGGATTTGGGAAAACACTGAAGCTTTCTTT	CASSWIWENTEAFF
.	TRBV9	TRBJ2-5	TRBD2	TGTGCCAGCAGCGTAGCCCCGACGGGGGGGGGACAAGAGACCCAGTACTTC	CASSVAPTGGGQETQYF
few	TRBV6-2/TRBV6-3	TRBJ2-5	TRBD2	TGTGCCAGCAGACCCGGGACTAGCGGGGGCCAGTACCAAGAGACCCAGTACTTC	CASRPGTSGGQYQETQYF
.	TRBV6-1	TRBJ2-3	.	TGTGCCAGCAGTCCGGGACGCGCCTCCACAGATACGCAGTATTTT	CASSPGRASTDTQYF
few	TRBV20-1	TRBJ2-3	TRBD1	TGCAGTGCTCCCCCTCAAGCCGGGACAGGGGACGCAGATACGCAGTATTTT	CSAPPQAGTGDADTQYF
.	TRBV29-1	TRBJ2-2	TRBD2	TGCAGCGCGCGGACTAGCGGGAACACCGGGGAGCTGTTTTTT	CSARTSGNTGELFF
few	TRBV4-3	TRBJ1-1	.	TGCGCCAGCAGCCAGGAAGGGCGAAACACTGAAGCTTTCTTT	CASSQEGRNTEAFF
.	TRBV28	TRBJ2-7	TRBD2	TGTGCCAGCAGTTTTGGTCTAGCGGGAGTACGGGAGCAGTACTTC	CASSFGLAGVREQYF
.	TRBV2	TRBJ1-6	.	TGTGCCAGCAGGCGGCTCTCGGGCAGCCCCGATTCACCCCTCCACTTT	CASRRLSGSPDSPLHF
.	TRBV20-1	TRBJ2-1	TRBD2	TGCAGTGCTAGGCGCGGGCGGGGGGGCTACAATGAGCAGTTCTTC	CSARRGRGGYNEQFF
few	TRBV20-1	TRBJ1-5	.	TGCAGTGCTAGAGGGACAGCCGGTTCTGCCCAGCATTTT	CSARGTAGSAQHF
.	TRBV2	TRBJ2-1	.	TGTGCCAGCAGCCCCCTTTCTATAGGACAGAATTACAATGAGCAGTTCTTC	CASSPLSIGQNYNEQFF
.	TRBV4-1	TRBJ2-7	.	TGCGCCAGCAGCCAAGATCTTGGGGGGTACTCCTACGAGCAGTACTTC	CASSQDLGGYSYEQYF
.	TRBV3-1	TRBJ2-4	TRBD2	TGTGCCAGCAGCCAAGACCCCCCGTGGCGGGAGTACAATGAGCAGTACTTC	CASSQDPPWREYNEQYF
.	TRBV4-3	TRBJ2-5	TRBD2	TGCGCCAGCAGCCACTCTAGCGGGTACCAAGAGACCCAGTACTTC	CASSHSSGYQETQYF
few	TRBV9	TRBJ2-4	.	TGTGCCAGCAGCGGGGTCGGGGAATTAAAAAACATTCAGTACTTC	CASSGVGELKNIQYF
.	TRBV14	TRBJ1-4	.	TGTGCCAGCAGCCAGCCCAGGAATGAAAAACTGTTTTTT	CASSQPRNEKLFF
.	TRBV3-1	TRBJ2-1	TRBD1	TGTGCCAGCAGCCGAGGGGGACAGGTATACAATGAGCAGTTCTTC	CASSRGGQVYNEQFF
.	TRBV28	TRBJ2-4	.	TGTGCCAGCCATGACATTTCCAAAAACATTCAGTACTTC	CASHDISKNIQYF
.	TRBV4-1	TRBJ2-3	.	TGCGCCAGCAGCCAAGATTGGGGGGAGCGCACAGATACGCAGTATTTT	CASSQDWGERTDTQYF